The 15 T cell receptor beta chains below were found in one sample sequenced in a study of shared clonotypes between healthy human individuals. Assay used: immunoSEQ multiplex PCR; TCRdb lists only in-frame clones, some missing. This sample yields 850,000 to 1,200,000 clones, of which more than 60% are seen a single time; about 1.5% belongs to the top ten. Specimen: memory CD4+ T cells sorted from blood. The subset: CD45RA-negative fraction. These receptors came from a man between 18 and 35 years old in good health.

V and J are TRBV2 and TRBJ2-3; D is unresolved. The germline CDR1 and CDR2 sequences are SNHLY and FYNNEI. There are 12 residues in the CDR3. V lost 7 bases, J lost 7 bases, and 12 bases lay in between. CDR3 in DNA: TGTGCCAGCACCCCCGGCACGAATACGCAGTATTTT. It codes for CASTPGTNTQYF.

V gene TRBV20-1 combines with J gene TRBJ2-3; weak D call: TRBD2 (6 bases). CDR1 is DFQATT and CDR2 is SNEGSKA in the germline V gene (reference sequence). Trimming left V 7 bases short and J 6 bases short, with 11 bases between. The CDR3 contains 11 residues. Here the CDR3 DNA reads TGCAGTGGGGGGGTGCCGGATACGCAGTATTTT. Amino acids: CSGGVPDTQYF.

This clone was seen only a few times. The rearrangement links TRBV5-4 to TRBJ2-3; no clear D gene. This CDR3 spans 12 amino acids. The V gene lost 3 bases and the J gene lost 2 bases, with 4 bases spanning the gap. The germline V gene has CDR1 SGHNT and CDR2 YYREEE (reference sequence). The CDR3 sequence is CASSYHTDTQYF. CDR3 nucleotides: TGTGCCAGCAGCTATCACACAGATACGCAGTATTTT.

V is TRBV7-9 and J is TRBJ1-2, with 8 nucleotides matching TRBD1. J was trimmed by 6 bases and V by 5 bases; bases with no gene match: 8. Germline CDR1 is SEHNR and CDR2 is FQNEAQ (reference sequence). CDR3 size: 14 residues. CDR3 DNA: TGTGCCAGCAGCCGCCCCGACAGGGGAAATGGCTACACCTTC. Translating it yields CASSRPDRGNGYTF.

This clone was observed many times. The V and J genes are TRBV30 and TRBJ1-2, with a tentative D call TRBD1 (6 bases). This CDR3 spans 15 amino acids. CDR1 is GTSNPN, CDR2 SVGIG, per germline (reference sequence). The V end was cut by 2 bases, the J end by 3 bases, with 16 bases between. In DNA, the CDR3 is TGTGCCTGGAGTCCCCCGGGGGCGCGGGACTATGGCTACACCTTC. This codes for CAWSPPGARDYGYTF.

The V gene is TRBV9, the J gene TRBJ1-1; D unclear. Trimming left V 0 bases short and J 4 bases short, with 7 bases between. Germline V gene lookup returns CDR1 SGDLS and CDR2 YYNGEE. This CDR3 is 13 amino acids long. CDR3 region: CASSVGRVTEAFF. The CDR3 bases are TGTGCCAGCAGCGTAGGAAGGGTCACTGAAGCTTTCTTT.

Concerning this clone itself: The junction departs from the called germline gene at one end, perhaps through a read error. This rearrangement joins TRBV29-1 to TRBJ1-2; unclear D gene. The CDR3 is made up of 11 amino acids. Germline V gene sequence: CDR1 SQVTM, CDR2 ANQGSEA. CDR3 loop: CSDEWNYGYTF. The CDR3 nucleotides read TGCAGCGATGAATGGAACTATGGCTACACCTTC.

At least ten counts were recorded for this clone. The sample contains more than one DNA sequence encoding this CDR3. The rearrangement uses TRBV18 and TRBJ2-2; D gene unclear. Germline CDR1 is KGHSH and CDR2 is LQKENI. CDR3 length: 13 residues. V shed 3 bases and J shed 4 bases, with 6 bases lying between them. This CDR3 is CASSPQATGELFF. The CDR3 DNA sequence: TGTGCCAGCTCACCCCAGGCCACCGGGGAGCTGTTTTTT.

This sequence joins TRBV6-5 and TRBJ1-1, with D perhaps matching TRBD1 (5 bases). V was cut by 5 bases and J by 4 bases, with 17 bases left in between. The CDR3 spans 15 residues. The germline V gene has CDR1 MNHEY and CDR2 SVGAGI. The CDR3 sequence: CASSLHRTLGTEAFF. The CDR3 DNA reads TGTGCCAGCAGTCTCCACAGGACCTTGGGCACTGAAGCTTTCTTT.

The J gene is TRBJ2-5, the V gene TRBV18, with 7 nucleotides matching TRBD1. CDR3 length equals 15 residues. V lost 3 bases and J lost 4; bases outside the gene matches: 8. Germline V lookup: CDR1 KGHSH, CDR2 LQKENI. The CDR3 loop reads CASSPGDRVGETQYF. The CDR3 bases are TGTGCCAGCTCACCGGGTGACAGGGTCGGAGAGACCCAGTACTTC.

The rearrangement uses TRBV6-6 and TRBJ1-4, with TRBD1 as a possible D gene (5 bases). The CDR3 length is 14 residues. V was pared by 6 bases and J by 8 bases, with 16 bases between. CDR1 is MNHNY, CDR2 SVGAGI, per germline (reference sequence). The CDR3 nucleotides read TGTGCCAGCAGCCTCTCGGGGGTAGGGGAAAAACTGTTTTTT. Residues: CASSLSGVGEKLFF.

A remark on this clone: This may come from a read error, since a much larger clone is one base off. CDR3 DNA sequence: TGTGCCAGCAGCTTAGAGGGAAACACAGATACGCAGTATTTT. This translates into CASSLEGNTDTQYF. The rearrangement links TRBV11-2 to TRBJ2-3; D remains ambiguous. Germline values: CDR1 SGHAT, CDR2 FQNNGV. The CDR3 loop spans 14 amino acids. Trimming removed 0 bases at V and 2 bases at J, with 6 bases between.

The chain recombines TRBV19 with TRBJ2-1; possible D gene TRBD2, 6 bases. V gave up 6 bases and J gave up 4 bases, with 10 bases separating them. The CDR3 extends over 13 amino acids. Germline V gene sequence: CDR1 LNHDA, CDR2 SQIVND (reference sequence). CDR3 bases: TGTGCCAGTAGCCCCGGGAGATACAATGAGCAGTTCTTC. Its protein is CASSPGRYNEQFF.

This clone has only a few counts. The sample has other DNA sequences that encode this CDR3 too. The chain couples TRBV9 to TRBJ2-2, with D unresolved. V lost 0 bases and J 1 base, leaving 7 bases between the germline ends. CDR1 is SGDLS, CDR2 YYNGEE, per germline. The CDR3 runs 15 residues. The CDR3 region has the DNA TGTGCCAGCAGCGTAGGTGCGGTGAACACCGGGGAGCTGTTTTTT. Encoded protein: CASSVGAVNTGELFF. The whole variable domain, remainder taken from reference TRBV9 and TRBJ2-2, is DSGVTQTPKHLITATGQRVTLRCSPRSGDLSVYWYQQSLDQGLQFLIQYYNGEERAKGNILERFSAQQFPDLHSELNLSSLELGDSALYFCASSVGAVNTGELFFGEGSRLTVL.

This rearrangement joins TRBV9 to TRBJ1-4; 11 bases agree with TRBD1. Trimming took 3 bases from V and 3 from J; bases not matched to a gene: 7. The V gene's germline CDR1 is SGDLS and CDR2 YYNGEE. The CDR3 contains 17 residues. Written as DNA, the CDR3 is TGTGCCAGCAGCGCGGGAGGGACAGGGGGGTCTAATGAAAAACTGTTTTTT. Its protein is CASSAGGTGGSNEKLFF.